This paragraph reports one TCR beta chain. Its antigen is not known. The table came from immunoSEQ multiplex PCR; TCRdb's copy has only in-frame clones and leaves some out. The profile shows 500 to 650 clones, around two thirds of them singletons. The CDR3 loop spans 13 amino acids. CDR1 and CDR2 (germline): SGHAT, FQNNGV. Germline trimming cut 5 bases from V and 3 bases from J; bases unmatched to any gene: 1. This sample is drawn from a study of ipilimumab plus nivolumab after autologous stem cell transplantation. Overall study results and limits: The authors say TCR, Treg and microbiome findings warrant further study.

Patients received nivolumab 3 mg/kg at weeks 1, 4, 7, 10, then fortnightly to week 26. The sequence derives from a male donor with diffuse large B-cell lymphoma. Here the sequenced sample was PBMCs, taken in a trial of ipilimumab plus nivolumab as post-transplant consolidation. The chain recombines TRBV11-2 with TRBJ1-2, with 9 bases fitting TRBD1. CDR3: CASSRDRDYGYTF. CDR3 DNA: TGTGCCAGCAGCCGGGACAGGGACTATGGCTACACCTTC.